This is a list of T cell receptor beta chains from one sample in a study of blood T cell repertoires in COVID-19. TCRdb's copy holds only in-frame clones and misses some; the assay was immunoSEQ multiplex PCR. The sample holds some 190,000 clones; around nine tenths are singletons and the top ten take about 6.8%. Sequencing used peripheral blood. These receptors were collected from a woman in her thirties or forties who had recovered from COVID-19. Each CDR3 is given with its conserved first and last residue. The order of the fields is J gene, clone size, D gene, V gene, CDR3 DNA, CDR3 protein. D genes are given only for firm matches. Rows give clone size only sometimes, using once, few, many, or a class for an expanded clone.

TRBJ2-2	NA	NA	TRBV30	TGTGCCTGGAGTCCTAGCGCCGGGGAGCTGTTTTTT	CAWSPSAGELFF
TRBJ1-4	NA	TRBD1	TRBV5-1	TGCGCCAGCAGCTTGGAGGGAACAGGGGACGGCGGAAAACTGTTTTTT	CASSLEGTGDGGKLFF
TRBJ2-2	NA	NA	TRBV14	TGTGCCAGCAGCCGCTACGGCGGGACGGCGAACACCGGGGAGCTGTTTTTT	CASSRYGGTANTGELFF
TRBJ2-1	NA	TRBD2	TRBV6-5	TGTGCCAGCAGTTACTCGCGGGAGACCTACAATGAGCAGTTCTTC	CASSYSRETYNEQFF
TRBJ2-5	NA	NA	TRBV5-1	TGCGCCAGCAGCGTGGGAGCCGGGGAGACCCAGTACTTC	CASSVGAGETQYF
TRBJ2-5	NA	TRBD2	TRBV29-1	TGCAGCGTTGATGGTGTGGCGGGAGCGGAGACCCAGTACTTC	CSVDGVAGAETQYF
TRBJ1-6	NA	TRBD1	TRBV5-1	TGCGCCAGCAGCTTAGGACAGGGGAATTCACCCCTCCACTTT	CASSLGQGNSPLHF
TRBJ2-7	once	NA	TRBV7-8	TGTGCCAGCAGCCGGGACCTAGCGACCACCTACGAGCAGTACTTC	CASSRDLATTYEQYF
TRBJ2-3	NA	TRBD2	TRBV6-2/TRBV6-3	TGTGCCAGCAGTTACGGTGAACCGGGACTAGCGGGAGGACCTAGCACAGATACGCAGTATTTT	CASSYGEPGLAGGPSTDTQYF
TRBJ1-5	few	NA	TRBV19	TGTGCCAGTAGTACTGCTATCCTGGGGGGACAGCCCCAGCATTTT	CASSTAILGGQPQHF
TRBJ2-7	NA	NA	TRBV28	TGTGCCAGCGGGACCTCAAGGGCCCAGGGGCTATACGAGCAGTACTTC	CASGTSRAQGLYEQYF
TRBJ2-4	NA	TRBD2	TRBV5-1	TGCGCCAGCAGCCCCAATTCCGGGACTAGTTTCCCCAAAAACATTCAGTACTTC	CASSPNSGTSFPKNIQYF
TRBJ1-5	NA	TRBD1	TRBV7-2	TGTGCCAGCAGCCCAAACGGACAGGGTGGCAATCAGCCCCAGCATTTT	CASSPNGQGGNQPQHF
TRBJ2-1	few	TRBD2	TRBV7-2	TGTGCCAGCAGCAAAACAAGCGGGGGGGTTTACAATGAGCAGTTCTTC	CASSKTSGGVYNEQFF
TRBJ2-1	NA	NA	TRBV6-1	TGTGCCAGCAGTCCACGGGACTCCGTACGCAATGAGCAGTTCTTC	CASSPRDSVRNEQFF
TRBJ2-3	NA	TRBD2	TRBV20-1	TGCAGTGCTAGTTCCCCACTAGCGGGAGTCACAGATACGCAGTATTTT	CSASSPLAGVTDTQYF
TRBJ1-3	NA	NA	TRBV27	TGTGCCAGCAGTTTATACCCACAGGGAGGAAACACCATATATTTT	CASSLYPQGGNTIYF
TRBJ2-1	NA	TRBD2	TRBV4-2	TGTGCCAGCAGCCAAGATGGGACTAGGGCCATAGAGCAGTTCTTC	CASSQDGTRAIEQFF
TRBJ1-5	NA	NA	TRBV9	TGTGCCAGCAGCGGGCCATCTAGCAATCAGCCCCAGCATTTT	CASSGPSSNQPQHF
TRBJ2-3	NA	NA	TRBV5-4	TGTGCCAGCAGCCGGGATGGGGGCGCAGATACGCAGTATTTT	CASSRDGGADTQYF
TRBJ2-1	NA	NA	TRBV6-5	TGTGCCAGCAGTTACCCTCAGGGTCGGTACAATGAGCAGTTCTTC	CASSYPQGRYNEQFF
TRBJ1-2	NA	NA	TRBV19	TGTGCCAGTAGCCCAACGATTCAGACTTGGGGCTACACCTTC	CASSPTIQTWGYTF
TRBJ2-7	NA	TRBD2	TRBV30	TGTGCCTGGGGGACTATCAGCGCGAGCTCCTACGAGCAGTACTTC	CAWGTISASSYEQYF
TRBJ1-5	many	TRBD1	TRBV2	TGTGCCAGCAGCCCTTCAGGGGGCCAGCAGCCCCAGCATTTT	CASSPSGGQQPQHF
TRBJ2-7	NA	TRBD2	TRBV25-1	TGTGCCAGCAGCCTACTAGCGGTGGGCTCCTACGAGCAGTACTTC	CASSLLAVGSYEQYF
TRBJ1-5	once	TRBD1	TRBV7-2	TGTGCCAGCAGCTTACTCGGGACAGGCCCCAATCAGCCCCAGCATTTT	CASSLLGTGPNQPQHF